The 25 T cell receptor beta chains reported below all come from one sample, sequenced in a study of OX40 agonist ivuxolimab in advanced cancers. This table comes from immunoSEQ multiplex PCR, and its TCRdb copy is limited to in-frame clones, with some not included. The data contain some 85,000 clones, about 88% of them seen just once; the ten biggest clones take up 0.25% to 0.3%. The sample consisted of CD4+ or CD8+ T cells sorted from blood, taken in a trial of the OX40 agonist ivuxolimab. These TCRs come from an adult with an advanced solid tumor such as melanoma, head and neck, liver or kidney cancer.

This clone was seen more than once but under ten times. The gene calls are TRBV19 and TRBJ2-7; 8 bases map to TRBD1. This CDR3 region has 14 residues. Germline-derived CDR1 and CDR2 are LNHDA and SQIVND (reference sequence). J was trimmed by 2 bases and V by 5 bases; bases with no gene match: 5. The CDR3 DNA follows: TGTGCCAGTAGTGCCAGGACAGGGCCCTACGAGCAGTACTTC. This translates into CASSARTGPYEQYF.

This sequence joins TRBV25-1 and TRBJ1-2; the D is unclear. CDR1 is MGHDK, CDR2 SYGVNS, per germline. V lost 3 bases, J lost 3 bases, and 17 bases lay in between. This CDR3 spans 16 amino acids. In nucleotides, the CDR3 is TGTGCCAGCAGTGATATTTCGGGCAGGTCGGACTATGGCTACACCTTC. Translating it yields CASSDISGRSDYGYTF.

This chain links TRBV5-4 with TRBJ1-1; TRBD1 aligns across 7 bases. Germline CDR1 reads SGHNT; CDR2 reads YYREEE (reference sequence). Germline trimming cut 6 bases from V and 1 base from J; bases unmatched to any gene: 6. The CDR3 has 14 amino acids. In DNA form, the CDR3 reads TGTGCCAGCACCCTGACAGGGAGGAACACTGAAGCTTTCTTT. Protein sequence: CASTLTGRNTEAFF. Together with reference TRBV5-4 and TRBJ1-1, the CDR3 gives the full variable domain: ETGVTQSPTHLIKTRGQQVTLRCSSQSGHNTVSWYQQALGQGPQFIFQYYREEENGRGNFPPRFSGLQFPNYSSELNVNALELDDSALYLCASTLTGRNTEAFFGQGTRLTVV.

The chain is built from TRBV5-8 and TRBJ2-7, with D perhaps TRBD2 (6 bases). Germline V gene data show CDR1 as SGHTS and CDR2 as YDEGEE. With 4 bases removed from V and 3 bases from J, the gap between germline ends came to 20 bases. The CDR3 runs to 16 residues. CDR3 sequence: CASSRRRGGHYYEQYF. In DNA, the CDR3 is TGTGCCAGCAGCCGCCGCCGGGGAGGCCACTACTACGAGCAGTACTTC.

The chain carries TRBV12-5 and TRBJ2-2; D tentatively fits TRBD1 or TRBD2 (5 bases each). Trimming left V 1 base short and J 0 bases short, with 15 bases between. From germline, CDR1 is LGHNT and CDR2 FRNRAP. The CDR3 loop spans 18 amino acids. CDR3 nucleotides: TGTGCTAGTGGTTTGGAGCGGTACCGGACATCGAACACCGGGGAGCTGTTTTTT. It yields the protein CASGLERYRTSNTGELFF.

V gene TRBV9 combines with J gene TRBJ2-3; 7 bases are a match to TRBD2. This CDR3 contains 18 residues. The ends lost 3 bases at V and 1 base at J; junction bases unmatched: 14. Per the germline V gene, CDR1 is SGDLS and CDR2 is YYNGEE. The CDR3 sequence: CASSGLADGGIGTDTQYF. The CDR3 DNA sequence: TGTGCCAGCAGCGGGCTAGCGGATGGGGGGATCGGCACAGATACGCAGTATTTT.

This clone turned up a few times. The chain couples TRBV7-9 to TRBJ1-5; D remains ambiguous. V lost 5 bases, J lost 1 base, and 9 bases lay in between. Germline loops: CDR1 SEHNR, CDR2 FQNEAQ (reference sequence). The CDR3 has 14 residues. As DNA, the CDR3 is TGTGCCAGCAGCCCGGGAGGGAGCAATCAGCCCCAGCATTTT. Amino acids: CASSPGGSNQPQHF. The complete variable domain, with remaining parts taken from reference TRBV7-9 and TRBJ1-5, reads DTGVSQNPRHKITKRGQNVTFRCDPISEHNRLYWYRQTLGQGPEFLTYFQNEAQLEKSRLLSDRFSAERPKGSFSTLEIQRTEQGDSAMYLCASSPGGSNQPQHFGDGTRLSIL.

Here the CDR3 DNA reads TGTGCCAGCAGCTTCGGAGTCCAAGAGACCCAGTACTTC. Encoded protein: CASSFGVQETQYF. The V and J genes are TRBV11-2 and TRBJ2-5; D not certain. CDR3 length: 13 residues. Deletions cut 3 bases from V and 1 base from J, with 6 bases between. Looked up from germline, CDR1 is SGHAT and CDR2 is FQNNGV.

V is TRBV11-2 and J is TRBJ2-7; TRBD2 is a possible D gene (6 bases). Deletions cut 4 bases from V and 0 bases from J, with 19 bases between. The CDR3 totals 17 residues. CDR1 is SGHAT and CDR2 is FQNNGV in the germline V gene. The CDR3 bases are TGTGCCAGCAGCTCGGTGGATGGGGCCGGGAGCTCCTACGAGCAGTACTTC. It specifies CASSSVDGAGSSYEQYF.

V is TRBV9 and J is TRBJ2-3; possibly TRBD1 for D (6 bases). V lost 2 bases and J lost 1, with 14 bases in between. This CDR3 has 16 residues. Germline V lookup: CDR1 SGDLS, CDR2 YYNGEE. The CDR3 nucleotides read TGTGCCAGCAGCGTTACAGGGAATTCAGGCACAGATACGCAGTATTTT. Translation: CASSVTGNSGTDTQYF. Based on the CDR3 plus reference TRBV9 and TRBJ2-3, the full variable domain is DSGVTQTPKHLITATGQRVTLRCSPRSGDLSVYWYQQSLDQGLQFLIQYYNGEERAKGNILERFSAQQFPDLHSELNLSSLELGDSALYFCASSVTGNSGTDTQYFGPGTRLTVL.

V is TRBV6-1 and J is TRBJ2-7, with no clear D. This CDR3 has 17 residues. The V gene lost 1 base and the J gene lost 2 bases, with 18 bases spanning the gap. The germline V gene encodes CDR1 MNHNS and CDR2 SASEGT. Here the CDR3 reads CASSEGGWTVRTYEQYF. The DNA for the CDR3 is TGTGCCAGCAGTGAAGGGGGTTGGACCGTAAGGACCTACGAGCAGTACTTC.

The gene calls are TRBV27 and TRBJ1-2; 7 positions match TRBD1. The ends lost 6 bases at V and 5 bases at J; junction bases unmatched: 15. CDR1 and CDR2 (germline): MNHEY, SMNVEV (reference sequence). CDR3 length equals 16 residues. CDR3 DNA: TGTGCCAGCAGCTTACGACAGGGTGGGAGCCTATATGGCTACACCTTC. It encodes CASSLRQGGSLYGYTF.

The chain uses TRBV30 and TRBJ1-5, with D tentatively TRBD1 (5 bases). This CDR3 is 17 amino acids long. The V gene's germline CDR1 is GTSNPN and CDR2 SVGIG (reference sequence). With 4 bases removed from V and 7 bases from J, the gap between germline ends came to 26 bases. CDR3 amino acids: CAWIDSNSGSLKQPQHF. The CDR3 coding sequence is TGTGCCTGGATAGACTCAAATTCAGGGTCACTTAAACAGCCCCAGCATTTT.

The CDR3 sequence is CASSPERQAYSYEQYF. The CDR3 nucleotides are TGTGCCAGCTCACCAGAAAGGCAGGCTTACTCCTACGAGCAGTACTTC. This rearrangement joins TRBV18 to TRBJ2-7, with no clear D. This CDR3 is built from 16 residues. In germline, CDR1 is KGHSH, CDR2 LQKENI. The ends were cut back, 2 bases at V and 0 bases at J, with 14 bases in the middle.

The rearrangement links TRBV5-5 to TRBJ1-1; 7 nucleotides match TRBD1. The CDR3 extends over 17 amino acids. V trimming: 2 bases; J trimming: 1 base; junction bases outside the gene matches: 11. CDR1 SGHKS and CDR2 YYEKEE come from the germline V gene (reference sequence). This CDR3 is CASSFLPPGQPNTEAFF. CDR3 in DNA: TGTGCCAGCAGCTTCCTTCCCCCGGGACAGCCGAACACTGAAGCTTTCTTT.

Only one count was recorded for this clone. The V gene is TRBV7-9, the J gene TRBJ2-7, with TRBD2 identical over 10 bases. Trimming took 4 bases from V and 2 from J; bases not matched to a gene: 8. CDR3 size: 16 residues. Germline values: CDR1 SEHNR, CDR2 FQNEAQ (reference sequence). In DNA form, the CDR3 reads TGTGCCAGCAGCTCCCCAAAGAGCGGGGGGGCCTACGAGCAGTACTTC. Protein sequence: CASSSPKSGGAYEQYF.

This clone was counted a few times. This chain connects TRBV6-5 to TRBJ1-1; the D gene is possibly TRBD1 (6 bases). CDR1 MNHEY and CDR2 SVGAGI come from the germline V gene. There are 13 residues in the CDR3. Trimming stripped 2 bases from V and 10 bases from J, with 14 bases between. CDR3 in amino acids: CASSYGRQARAFF. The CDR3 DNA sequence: TGTGCCAGCAGTTACGGTAGACAGGCGAGAGCTTTCTTT.

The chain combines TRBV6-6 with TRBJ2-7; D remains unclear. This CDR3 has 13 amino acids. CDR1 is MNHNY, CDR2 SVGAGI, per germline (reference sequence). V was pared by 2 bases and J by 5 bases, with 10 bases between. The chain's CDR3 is CASSYPPTHEQYF. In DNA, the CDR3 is TGTGCCAGCAGTTACCCCCCGACCCACGAGCAGTACTTC.

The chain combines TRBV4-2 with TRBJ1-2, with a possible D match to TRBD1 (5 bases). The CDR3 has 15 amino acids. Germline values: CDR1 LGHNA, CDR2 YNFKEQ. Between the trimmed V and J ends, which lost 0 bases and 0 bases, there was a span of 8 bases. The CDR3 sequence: CASSQEGTANYGYTF. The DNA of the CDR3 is TGTGCCAGCAGCCAAGAAGGGACGGCTAACTATGGCTACACCTTC.

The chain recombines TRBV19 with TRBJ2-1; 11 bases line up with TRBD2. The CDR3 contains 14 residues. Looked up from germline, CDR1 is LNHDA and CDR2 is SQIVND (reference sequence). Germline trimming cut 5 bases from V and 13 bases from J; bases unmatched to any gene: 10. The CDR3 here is CASSGGLAASAQFF. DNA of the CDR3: TGTGCCAGTAGTGGGGGACTAGCGGCCAGCGCTCAGTTCTTC.

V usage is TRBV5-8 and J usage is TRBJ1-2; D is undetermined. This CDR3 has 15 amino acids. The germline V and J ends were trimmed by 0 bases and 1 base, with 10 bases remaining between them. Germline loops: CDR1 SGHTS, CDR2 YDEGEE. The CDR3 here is CASSLERRSNYGYTF. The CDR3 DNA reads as TGTGCCAGCAGCTTGGAGAGGCGGAGTAACTATGGCTACACCTTC. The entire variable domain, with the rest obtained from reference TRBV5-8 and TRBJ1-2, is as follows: EAGVTQSPTHLIKTRGQQATLRCSPISGHTSVYWYQQALGLGLQFLLWYDEGEERNRGNFPPRFSGRQFPNYSSELNVNALELEDSALYLCASSLERRSNYGYTFGSGTRLTVV.

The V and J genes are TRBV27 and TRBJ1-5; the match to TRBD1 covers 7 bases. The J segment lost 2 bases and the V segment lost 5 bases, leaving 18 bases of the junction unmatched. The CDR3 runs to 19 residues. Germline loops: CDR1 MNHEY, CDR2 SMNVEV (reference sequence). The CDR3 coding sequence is TGTGCCAGCAGTCCATCCGGGAGAGGGGGCCCTTGGGGCAATCAGCCCCAGCATTTT. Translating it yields CASSPSGRGGPWGNQPQHF.

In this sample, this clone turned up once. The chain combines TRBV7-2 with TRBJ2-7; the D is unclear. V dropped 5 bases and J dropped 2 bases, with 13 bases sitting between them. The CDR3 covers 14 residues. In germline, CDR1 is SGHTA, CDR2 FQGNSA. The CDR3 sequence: CASSTPGQPYEQYF. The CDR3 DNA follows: TGTGCCAGCAGCACCCCCGGGCAGCCCTACGAGCAGTACTTC.

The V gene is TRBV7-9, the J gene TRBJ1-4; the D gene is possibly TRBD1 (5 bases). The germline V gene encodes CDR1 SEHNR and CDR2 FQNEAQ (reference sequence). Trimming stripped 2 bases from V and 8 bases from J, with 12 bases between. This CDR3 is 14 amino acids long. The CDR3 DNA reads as TGTGCCAGCAGCTTACACGAGGGGAGGGAAAAACTGTTTTTT. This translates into CASSLHEGREKLFF. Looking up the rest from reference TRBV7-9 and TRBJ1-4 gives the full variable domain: DTGVSQNPRHKITKRGQNVTFRCDPISEHNRLYWYRQTLGQGPEFLTYFQNEAQLEKSRLLSDRFSAERPKGSFSTLEIQRTEQGDSAMYLCASSLHEGREKLFFGSGTQLSVL.

CDR3 coding DNA: TGTGCCAGCTCACCCCGCACTGAAGCTTTCTTT. Its translation: CASSPRTEAFF. This sequence joins TRBV18 and TRBJ1-1, with unresolved D. CDR3 size: 11 residues. The V end lost 3 bases, the J end lost 4 bases, and 3 bases lay between the germline ends. The germline CDR1 and CDR2 sequences are KGHSH and LQKENI.